This TCR beta chain was captured by sequencing in a study of blood T cells in healthy people across ages. A sample-barcoded 5' primer and a J-beta primer mix were used in a second PCR of about 7 to 11 cycles. A 12-random-nucleotide template-switch adaptor tagged each cDNA molecule. TCRdb processed the 5' RACE reads anew with MiXCR; each CDR3 protein has one entry. The table includes hundreds of thousands of distinct CDR3 sequences, about 56% detected once. Study results and limitations: With unsorted PBMCs, a conclusive comparison of naive versus antigen-experienced cells was not possible. Long-lived donors had more naive CD4+ cells and higher diversity than aged donors.

This clonotype was observed a handful of times. Its specificity is not known. Germline V CDR1 and CDR2: LGHNA, YSLEER. The CDR3 has 16 amino acids. V lost 0 bases and J lost 8, with 14 bases in between. The receptor was isolated from a man aged 35 to 55 in good health. Source material: blood. J is TRBJ2-6 and V is TRBV4-3; unclear D gene. The CDR3 DNA reads TGCGCCAGCAGCCAAGATCTGACCAGCAGTACCAACGTCCTGACTTTC. Protein sequence: CASSQDLTSSTNVLTF.